This T cell receptor beta chain was recovered during a study of cytomegalovirus exposure and HLA in healthy donors. About the study: Falling in the Caucasian-associated ancestry cluster were 81% of around 370 genotyped donors.

CDR1 and CDR2 (germline): SGHAT, FQNNGV. The CDR3 runs to 15 residues. V was pared by 5 bases and J by 12 bases, with 12 bases of the junction left unmatched. The primer mix had 60 Vbeta and 13 Jbeta primers. TCRdb's table, derived via immunoSEQ multiplex PCR, lists solely in-frame clones and lacks some. Seen in this sample are more than 200,000 clones; the ten most common clones hold about 0.9%. The rearrangement joins TRBV11-2 to TRBJ2-1, with TRBD2 matching 11 bases. This receptor was obtained from a woman aged 25 to 39 in good health and CMV-seropositive. The sample was PBMCs. CDR3: CASSPASGGLVGQFF. CDR3 nucleotides: TGTGCCAGCAGCCCCGCTAGCGGGGGGCTCGTGGGGCAGTTCTTC.